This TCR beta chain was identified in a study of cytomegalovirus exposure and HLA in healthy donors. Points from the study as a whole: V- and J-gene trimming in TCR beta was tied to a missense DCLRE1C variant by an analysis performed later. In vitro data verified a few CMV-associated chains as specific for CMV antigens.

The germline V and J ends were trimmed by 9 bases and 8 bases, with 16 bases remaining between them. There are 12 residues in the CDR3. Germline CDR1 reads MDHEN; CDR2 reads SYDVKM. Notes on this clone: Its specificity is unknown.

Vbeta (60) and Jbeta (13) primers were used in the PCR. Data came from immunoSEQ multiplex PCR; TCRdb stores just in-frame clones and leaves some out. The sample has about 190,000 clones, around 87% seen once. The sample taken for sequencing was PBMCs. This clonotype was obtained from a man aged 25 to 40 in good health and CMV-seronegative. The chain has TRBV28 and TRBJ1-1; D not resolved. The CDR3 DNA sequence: TGTGCCAGTGGGGAGGCTACCCCCGAAGCTTTCTTT. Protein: CASGEATPEAFF. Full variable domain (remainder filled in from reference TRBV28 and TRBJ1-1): DVKVTQSSRYLVKRTGEKVFLECVQDMDHENMFWYRQDPGLGLRLIYFSYDVKMKEKGDIPEGYSVSREKKERFSLILESASTNQTSMYLCASGEATPEAFFGQGTRLTVV.